Described below is a single T cell receptor beta chain sequence and its context. This specimen belongs to a study of blood T cell repertoires in COVID-19. V lost 6 bases to trimming and J lost 6 bases, with 14 bases between them. Germline assignment: CDR1 SNHLY and CDR2 FYNNEI. This CDR3 contains 14 residues. TCRdb keeps only in-frame clones here, not all; method: immunoSEQ multiplex PCR. Among about 110,000 clones, roughly 88% were seen once, and the ten largest hold over 2%. This chain connects TRBV2 to TRBJ1-4; no reliable D call. Sequencing was performed on peripheral blood. The sequence was collected from a human donor in a cohort sampled during active COVID-19. The CDR3, as DNA: TGTGCCAGCAGCGCACCAGGTATTGATGAAAAACTGTTTTTT. Translation gives CASSAPGIDEKLFF.